These 23 T cell receptor beta chains were all obtained from the same sample, sequenced in a study of regulatory T cells in long-lasting Graves disease. Time point in this sample: newly diagnosed GD, antithyroid drugs for less than 3 months. The TCR library was prepared using RNA isolated from PBMCs. Both iRepertoire HTBI primers and Arm-PCR of CDR3 regions were used to build the TCR beta libraries. Each CDR3 protein gets one entry after TCRdb re-called the multiplex PCR reads with MiXCR. The sample records a few hundred thousand distinct CDR3 sequences, approximately 16% being singletons. The sample was also linked to a second study, of T cells in Graves' hyperthyroidism and ophthalmopathy.

Sequences were derived from peripheral blood mononuclear cells (PBMCs), sampled at new diagnosis, from a patient treated with antithyroid drugs. All receptors come from a woman in her late teens or twenties with Graves disease.

On this clonotype: A far more abundant clone sits one base away, making this likely a read error. This chain connects TRBV28 to TRBJ2-7; D uncertain. The CDR3 runs to 15 residues. V was cut by 1 base and J by 7 bases, with 17 bases left in between. Per germline, CDR1 MDHEN and CDR2 SYDVKM. The CDR3 sequence is CASSLLVVVGNEQYF. The CDR3 DNA reads TGTGCCAGCAGTTTATTGGTAGTGGTCGGCAATGAGCAGTACTTC.

Points on this clonotype: A single base separates this from a much larger clone, so it may be a read error. This chain links TRBV18 with TRBJ1-4, with D unresolved. Per the germline V gene, CDR1 is KGHSH and CDR2 is LQKENI. Trimming took off 3 bases at V and 7 bases at J, with 12 bases between the two ends. There are 14 residues in the CDR3. The DNA for the CDR3 is TGTGCCAGCTCACCTAAGTGCCGAAGTGAAAAACTGTTTTTT. It is translated as CASSPKCRSEKLFF.

This clonotype was recorded many times. The chain's CDR3 is CASSLYRPNTEAFF. CDR3 coding DNA: TGTGCCAGCAGTTTATACAGGCCCAACACTGAAGCTTTCTTT. The chain uses TRBV28 and TRBJ1-1; perhaps TRBD1 as D (5 bases). CDR1 is MDHEN, CDR2 SYDVKM, per germline. The CDR3 loop spans 14 amino acids. V lost 1 base to trimming and J lost 2 bases, with 8 bases between them.

The table lists this clonotype with a count of one. A much larger clone differs by one base, so this may be a read error. The chain uses TRBV18 and TRBJ1-2; D not certain. Trimming shortened V by 6 bases and J by 4 bases, and 12 bases separated the two germline ends. CDR1 KGHSH and CDR2 LQKENI come from the germline V gene. The CDR3 is made up of 13 amino acids. The CDR3 spells CASSPGVPYGYTF. The CDR3 region has the DNA TGTGCCAGCTCGCCAGGAGTGCCCTATGGCTACACCTTC.

Of note for this clonotype: This may be a read error: a much more frequent sequence differs by one nucleotide. This chain connects TRBV4-3 to TRBJ2-7; TRBD1 might be the D (5 bases). The CDR3 covers 14 residues. The germline V gene encodes CDR1 LGHNA and CDR2 YSLEER. V was trimmed by 1 base and J by 2 bases, leaving 9 bases between them. CDR3 in amino acids: CASSQGTSPYEQYF. In DNA form, the CDR3 reads TGCGCCAGCAGCCAAGGGACAAGCCCCTACGAGCAGTACTTC.

The chain links TRBV6-5 to TRBJ2-3; possibly TRBD2 for D (7 bases). The ends were cut back, 2 bases at V and 1 base at J, with 19 bases in the middle. CDR3 length: 18 residues. Per germline, CDR1 MNHEY and CDR2 SVGAGI. CDR3 nucleotide sequence: TGTGCCAGCAGTTACCCGAGTGTGGGGGCGGGAGGCACAGATACGCAGTATTTT. This encodes CASSYPSVGAGGTDTQYF.

This chain uses TRBV25-1 with TRBJ2-5; no reliable D call. CDR1 is MGHDK and CDR2 is SYGVNS in the germline V gene. The CDR3 length is 11 residues. Trimming cost V 8 bases and J 4 bases, with 8 bases left between them. Here the CDR3 reads CASALLETQYF. CDR3 bases: TGTGCCAGCGCTCTATTAGAGACCCAGTACTTC.

This clonotype was observed a handful of times. The V gene is TRBV6-2 or TRBV6-3, the J gene TRBJ2-1, with 9 nucleotides matching TRBD2. The length of the CDR3 is 15 residues. The ends lost 6 bases at V and 5 bases at J; junction bases unmatched: 8. Germline V gene lookup returns CDR1 MNHEY and CDR2 SVGEGT. CDR3 nucleotide sequence: TGTGCCAGCAGCTTAGCGGGAGCTTACAACAATGAGCAGTTCTTC. This gives the protein CASSLAGAYNNEQFF.

At least ten counts were recorded for this clonotype. V gene TRBV28 combines with J gene TRBJ2-5; TRBD2 matches at 11 bases. V trimming: 4 bases; J trimming: 5 bases; junction bases outside the gene matches: 9. The CDR3 has 16 residues. The germline V gene has CDR1 MDHEN and CDR2 SYDVKM. The DNA for the CDR3 is TGTGCCAGCAGTTCCCGGACTAGCGGGCCAGGGGAGACCCAGTACTTC. Its translation is CASSSRTSGPGETQYF.

The rearrangement joins TRBV7-2 to TRBJ2-3, with a weak D call TRBD1 (5 bases). This CDR3 region has 15 residues. V lost 0 bases and J 6 bases, leaving 13 bases between the germline ends. CDR1 and CDR2 (germline): SGHTA, FQGNSA. The CDR3 reads CASSLARNRQDTQYF. The CDR3 nucleotides read TGTGCCAGCAGCTTAGCGCGGAACAGACAGGATACGCAGTATTTT.

This clonotype was recorded many times. CDR3 amino acids: CASSLVGTSVADTQYF. In DNA, the CDR3 is TGTGCCAGCAGCTTAGTCGGGACTAGTGTGGCAGATACGCAGTATTTT. V usage is TRBV7-6 and J usage is TRBJ2-3; 8 bases agree with TRBD2. Germline V gene sequence: CDR1 SGHVS, CDR2 FNYEAQ. This CDR3 has 16 residues. V was clipped by 1 base and J by 4 bases; unmatched bases: 7.

This chain uses TRBV6-2 or TRBV6-3 with TRBJ1-6, with D possibly being TRBD1 (5 bases). The length of the CDR3 is 15 residues. Trimming shortened V by 5 bases and J by 13 bases, and 21 bases separated the two germline ends. Germline-derived CDR1 and CDR2 are MNHEY and SVGEGT. CDR3 sequence: CASSPGTHTLDPLHF. Written as DNA, the CDR3 is TGTGCCAGCAGTCCCGGGACTCACACGCTGGATCCCCTCCACTTT.

This clonotype came up a few times. This chain connects TRBV19 to TRBJ1-1; D uncertain. The CDR3 spans 14 residues. Looked up from germline, CDR1 is LNHDA and CDR2 is SQIVND (reference sequence). Trimming shortened V by 1 base and J by 4 bases, and 10 bases separated the two germline ends. The CDR3, as DNA: TGTGCCAGTAGTATAGTCCGCCGTAGCACTGAAGCTTTCTTT. It codes for CASSIVRRSTEAFF.

This clonotype was detected many times. The rearrangement links TRBV28 to TRBJ1-2; TRBD1 is a possible D gene (6 bases). The V gene lost 4 bases and the J gene lost 6 bases, with 12 bases spanning the gap. The CDR3 is made up of 13 amino acids. Germline lookup yields CDR1 MDHEN and CDR2 SYDVKM. The CDR3 sequence: CASSYGGADGYTF. In DNA, the CDR3 is TGTGCCAGCAGTTATGGGGGCGCGGATGGCTACACCTTC.

Only a few counts were recorded for this clonotype. V is TRBV24-1 and J is TRBJ2-1; D unclear. Trimming shortened V by 2 bases and J by 9 bases, and 7 bases separated the two germline ends. In germline, CDR1 is KGHDR, CDR2 SFDVKD. This CDR3 is 12 amino acids long. CDR3 amino acids: CATSDYAFEQFF. CDR3 sequence (DNA): TGTGCCACCAGTGATTATGCTTTTGAGCAGTTCTTC.

Ten or more counts support this clonotype. This chain connects TRBV6-1 to TRBJ1-1; D not resolved. This CDR3 comprises 16 residues. Trimming pared 7 bases from V and 0 bases from J, leaving 18 bases between. CDR1 and CDR2 from the germline V gene are MNHNS and SASEGT. In DNA form, the CDR3 reads TGTGCCAGCACAGGACGGATTTTCCCGATGAACACTGAAGCTTTCTTT. It yields the protein CASTGRIFPMNTEAFF.

This clonotype has only a few counts. The V gene is TRBV20-1, the J gene TRBJ2-7, with 11 bases fitting TRBD2. Germline CDR1 DFQATT, CDR2 SNEGSKA (reference sequence). V was clipped by 6 bases and J by 0 bases; unmatched bases: 19. The CDR3 runs 19 residues. The CDR3 reads CSATTGTTSGILISYEQYF. The CDR3 nucleotides are TGCAGTGCAACAACAGGGACGACTAGCGGGATCCTAATCTCCTACGAGCAGTACTTC.

This clonotype was recorded at least ten times. V and J are TRBV28 and TRBJ1-2, with D hard to call. V gave up 6 bases and J gave up 2 bases, with 10 bases separating them. The CDR3 length is 13 residues. The germline V gene has CDR1 MDHEN and CDR2 SYDVKM. CDR3 sequence: CASSFVLNYGYTF. The CDR3 region has the DNA TGTGCCAGCAGCTTTGTGCTGAACTATGGCTACACCTTC.

This clonotype appeared a few times. A read error may be the cause here, since a much bigger clone is one base away. The chain links TRBV9 to TRBJ2-1, with 10 bases matching TRBD2. Germline loops: CDR1 SGDLS, CDR2 YYNGEE. This CDR3 is 16 amino acids long. The V segment lost 1 base and the J segment 0 bases; nucleotides outside the gene matches: 1. CDR3 loop: CASSVSSGSSYNEQFF. CDR3 coding DNA: TGTGCCAGCAGCGTATCTAGCGGGAGCTCCTACAATGAGCAGTTCTTC.

DNA for the CDR3: TGTGCCACCAGCCGGAGCAGGAGGTTCAACAATGAGCAGTTCTTC. Translating gives CATSRSRRFNNEQFF. The chain uses TRBV15 and TRBJ2-1, with a weak D call TRBD2 (5 bases). CDR1 and CDR2 (germline): LNHNV, YYDKDF (reference sequence). The CDR3 length is 15 residues. With 5 bases removed from V and 5 bases from J, the gap between germline ends came to 16 bases.

With regard to this clonotype: A read error may be the cause here, since a much bigger clone is one base away. The rearrangement uses TRBV30 and TRBJ1-3; TRBD1 aligns across 8 bases. CDR1 and CDR2 from the germline V gene are GTSNPN and SVGIG (reference sequence). CDR3 size: 13 residues. For the CDR3, the DNA is TGTGCCTGGAGTCAAGACAGGGGAGACACCATACATTTT. Translated: CAWSQDRGDTIHF.

This clonotype occurred many times. The chain links TRBV6-1 to TRBJ1-1; D ambiguous. Trimming removed 3 bases from V and 7 bases from J, with 9 bases in between. Germline V CDR1 and CDR2: MNHNS, SASEGT. CDR3 length: 12 amino acids. The CDR3 DNA is TGTGCCAGCAGTGACAGATGGAATGAAGCTTTCTTT. This encodes CASSDRWNEAFF.

This clonotype was counted many times. The rearrangement links TRBV6-1 to TRBJ1-1; D gene ambiguous. The CDR3 runs to 15 residues. Trimming cost V 7 bases and J 11 bases, with 26 bases left between them. CDR1 and CDR2 (germline): MNHNS, SASEGT. The chain's CDR3 is CASTPRLASELKAFF. The DNA for the CDR3 is TGTGCCAGCACCCCCCGATTGGCCTCCGAACTGAAGGCTTTCTTT.